This T cell receptor beta chain appears in the sequencing data of a study of blood T cells in healthy people across ages. General study points: Older age coincided with a roughly linear decline in TCR beta diversity per million T cells.

This clonotype occurred many times. Antigen specificity is unknown. V was cut by 8 bases and J by 0 bases, with 14 bases left in between. From germline, CDR1 is MDHEN and CDR2 SYDVKM. The CDR3 runs 14 residues. Alongside a J-beta primer mix, a sample-barcoded 5' primer served in a second PCR lasting roughly 7 to 11 cycles. TCRdb recomputed calls from the 5' RACE reads with MiXCR, one row per CDR3 protein. The sample carries fewer than 2,000,000 distinct CDR3 sequences, approximately 32% recorded once. Sequenced sample: blood. The chain is built from TRBV28 and TRBJ2-7, with D maybe TRBD2 (5 bases). The source is a woman in her 30s in good health. The CDR3 sequence is CASSIPGSSYEQYF. CDR3 nucleotide sequence: TGTGCCAGCTCCATTCCGGGGAGCTCCTACGAGCAGTACTTC.